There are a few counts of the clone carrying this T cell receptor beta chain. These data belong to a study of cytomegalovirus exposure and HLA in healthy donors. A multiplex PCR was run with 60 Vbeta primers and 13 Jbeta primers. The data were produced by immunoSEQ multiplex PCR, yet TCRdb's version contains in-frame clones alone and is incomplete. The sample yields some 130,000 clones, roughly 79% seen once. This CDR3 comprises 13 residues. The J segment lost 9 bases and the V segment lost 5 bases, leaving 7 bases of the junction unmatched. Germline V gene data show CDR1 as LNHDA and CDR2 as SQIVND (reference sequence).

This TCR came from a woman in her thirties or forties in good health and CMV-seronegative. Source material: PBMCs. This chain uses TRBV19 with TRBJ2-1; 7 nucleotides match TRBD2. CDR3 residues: CASSPGRETEQFF. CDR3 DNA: TGTGCCAGTAGTCCGGGGAGGGAGACTGAGCAGTTCTTC. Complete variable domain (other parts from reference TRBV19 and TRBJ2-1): DGGITQSPKYLFRKEGQNVTLSCEQNLNHDAMYWYRQDPGQGLRLIYYSQIVNDFQKGDIAEGYSVSREKKESFPLTVTSAQKNPTAFYLCASSPGRETEQFFGPGTRLTVL.